This T cell receptor (beta chain) was retrieved from a study of blood T cell repertoires in COVID-19. Study-level information: The United States, Italy and Spain provided the acute and convalescent COVID-19 samples. The cDNA or gDNA used as material had been derived from T cells, B-cell-depleted T cells, or PBMCs.

This clone was observed a few times. Methods used by the authors: Amplification from reference gene primers served as the basis for estimated nucleated cell counts. The table came from immunoSEQ multiplex PCR; TCRdb's copy has only in-frame clones and leaves some out. Clone size and V and J calls were adopted from that table, with D and trimming inferred from the DNA. The top ten hold 2.2% of the sample, which has approximately 300,000 clones, about nine tenths seen once. CDR1 is SEHNR, CDR2 FQNEAQ, per germline (reference sequence). V dropped 7 bases and J dropped 0 bases, with 9 bases sitting between them. The CDR3 has 14 amino acids.

This chain uses TRBV7-9 with TRBJ1-4; D is uncertain. The TCR comes from a woman aged 50 to 60 who had recovered from COVID-19. The sequenced material came from peripheral blood. CDR3 DNA sequence: TGTGCCAGCACGGAGCTTGCAACTAATGAAAAACTGTTTTTT. This translates into CASTELATNEKLFF. Full variable domain (rest looked up from reference TRBV7-9 and TRBJ1-4): DTGVSQNPRHKITKRGQNVTFRCDPISEHNRLYWYRQTLGQGPEFLTYFQNEAQLEKSRLLSDRFSAERPKGSFSTLEIQRTEQGDSAMYLCASTELATNEKLFFGSGTQLSVL.